What follows are 30 T cell receptor beta chains derived from one specimen sequenced in a study of prognosis after radiotherapy for stage I lung cancer. Genomic DNA provided the template from which TCR beta CDR3 was amplified by two-round multiplex PCR. Every TRBV and TRBJ gene had its own specific primer in first-round PCR. TCRdb reprocessed the multiplex PCR reads with MiXCR, giving one entry per CDR3 protein. The sample records 20,000 or so distinct CDR3 sequences, roughly 43% being singletons. The material was PBMCs, obtained before or after stereotactic body radiation therapy (not recorded which). All receptors come from a donor over 45 with non-small cell lung cancer.

CDR3 coding DNA: TGCAGCGTTGCGGCCAGTCAATTGAACACTGAAGCTTTCTTT. It translates to CSVAASQLNTEAFF. The rearrangement uses TRBV29-1 and TRBJ1-1; D gene unclear. The V end lost 4 bases, the J end lost 0 bases, and 12 bases lay between the germline ends. This CDR3 region has 14 residues. Germline V gene data show CDR1 as SQVTM and CDR2 as ANQGSEA.

This clonotype was seen repeatedly, ten times or more. The chain is built from TRBV20-1 and TRBJ1-1; no clear D. The CDR3 is 13 residues long. Trimming removed 5 bases at V and 9 bases at J, with 19 bases between. Germline-derived CDR1 and CDR2 are DFQATT and SNEGSKA (reference sequence). The CDR3 region has the DNA TGCAGTGCTGCCTTAAGTGGGATGTTTAAAGCTTTCTTT. This sequence encodes CSAALSGMFKAFF.

This clonotype has a count of ten or more. This sequence joins TRBV2 and TRBJ1-1; D gene ambiguous. V lost 7 bases and J 1 base, leaving 10 bases between the germline ends. CDR3 length: 13 residues. The germline V gene has CDR1 SNHLY and CDR2 FYNNEI. The CDR3 sequence is CASTKEGNTEAFF. CDR3 coding DNA: TGTGCCAGCACCAAAGAGGGGAACACTGAAGCTTTCTTT.

This clonotype was recorded at least ten times. This chain connects TRBV5-1 to TRBJ2-7; tentative D call: TRBD2 (6 bases). Germline V gives CDR1 SGHRS, CDR2 YFSETQ. Trimming cost V 3 bases and J 2 bases, with 12 bases left between them. The CDR3 contains 14 residues. CDR3 bases: TGCGCCAGCAGCTCCGGGACTGAAACCTACGAGCAGTACTTC. As protein: CASSSGTETYEQYF.

This clonotype was found a few times. The rearrangement links TRBV6-4 to TRBJ2-1, with 12 bases lining up with TRBD2. This CDR3 comprises 20 residues. From germline, CDR1 is MRHNA and CDR2 SNTAGT. Germline trimming cut 4 bases from V and 9 bases from J; bases unmatched to any gene: 22. The CDR3 reads CASSVVAGLAGRNRLGEQFF. The CDR3 DNA is TGTGCCAGCAGTGTGGTGGCTGGACTAGCGGGAAGGAATCGGTTGGGTGAGCAGTTCTTC.

This clonotype was found many times. This chain joins TRBV28 and TRBJ2-1; 7 nucleotides match TRBD1. The germline gives CDR1 MDHEN, CDR2 SYDVKM. Unmatched junction bases numbered 4, after V lost 2 bases and J lost 6 bases. The length of the CDR3 is 14 residues. DNA for the CDR3: TGTGCCAGCAGTTTACCCTACAGGGGCAATGAGCAGTTCTTC. Translated, it gives CASSLPYRGNEQFF.

This clonotype was picked up many times. The J gene is TRBJ2-1, the V gene TRBV12-3 or TRBV12-4; TRBD2 aligns across 12 bases. V was pared by 7 bases and J by 7 bases, with 17 bases of the junction left unmatched. The CDR3 extends over 18 amino acids. CDR3 coding DNA: TGTGCCAGCACCGAGGCGAAGACTAGCGGGGGATGCGGGAATGAGCAGTTCTTC. This gives the protein CASTEAKTSGGCGNEQFF.

The chain links TRBV6-2 or TRBV6-3 to TRBJ1-1; D gene unclear. This CDR3 is 13 amino acids long. The V gene lost 5 bases and the J gene lost 4 bases, with 11 bases spanning the gap. From germline, CDR1 is MNHEY and CDR2 SVGEGT. The CDR3 loop is CASSLRVRTEAFF. The DNA for the CDR3 is TGTGCCAGCAGTCTTAGGGTACGCACTGAAGCTTTCTTT.

This clonotype was recorded at least ten times. The V gene is TRBV7-2, the J gene TRBJ2-7; D uncertain. This CDR3 has 15 amino acids. From germline, CDR1 is SGHTA and CDR2 FQGNSA. V was cut by 0 bases and J by 0 bases, with 9 bases left in between. The DNA of the CDR3 is TGTGCCAGCAGCTTAGCTATGACAAACTCCTACGAGCAGTACTTC. It yields the protein CASSLAMTNSYEQYF.

This clonotype is medium-sized in the sample. This chain links TRBV6-2 or TRBV6-3 with TRBJ2-3, with 7 nucleotides matching TRBD1. CDR1 and CDR2 from the germline V gene are MNHEY and SVGEGT. The CDR3 runs 14 residues. V was clipped by 5 bases and J by 5 bases; unmatched bases: 7. DNA of the CDR3: TGTGCCAGCAGTGCGGACAGGCACAGAGATACGCAGTATTTT. Translation: CASSADRHRDTQYF.

The J gene is TRBJ1-5, the V gene TRBV6-2 or TRBV6-3; no clear D. CDR1 and CDR2 from the germline V gene are MNHEY and SVGEGT. The CDR3 is 13 amino acids. Trimming pared 8 bases from V and 2 bases from J, leaving 10 bases between. CDR3 bases: TGTGCCAGCGTGGGGTTGGGCAATCAGCCCCAGCATTTT. Residues: CASVGLGNQPQHF.

Concerning this clonotype: One end of the junction does not line up with germline, which may come from a read error. The chain has TRBV5-6 and TRBJ1-2, with D unclear. CDR3 size: 17 residues. CDR1 and CDR2 (germline): SGHDT, YYEEEE. The CDR3 sequence is CASSLVWKGWENYCYTF. DNA of the CDR3: TGTGCCAGCAGCTTGGTCTGGAAGGGCTGGGAGAACTATTGCTACACCTTC.

In DNA form, the CDR3 reads TGCAGTGCTAGAACCCCTAGCGGGCGTTGGAATATCCAAGAGACCCAGTACTTC. This gives the protein CSARTPSGRWNIQETQYF. The V call is TRBV20-1, the J call TRBJ2-5, with 8 bases aligning to TRBD2. This CDR3 has 18 amino acids. V shed 2 bases, J shed 1 base, and the junction held 15 bases outside the gene matches. Germline CDR1 reads DFQATT; CDR2 reads SNEGSKA (reference sequence).

On this clonotype: A read error is the likely source, as a far larger clone sits one nucleotide away. The genes are TRBV28 and TRBJ2-5; D remains ambiguous. The J call may be mistaken, given a closer DNA end match to TRBJ2-1. Per the germline V gene, CDR1 is MDHEN and CDR2 is SYDVKM. The CDR3 has 12 amino acids. The CDR3 DNA sequence: TGTGCCATCAGTTTTGTGGAAAATGAGCAGTTCTTC. It is translated as CAISFVENEQFF.

The sample holds many counts of this clonotype. The chain joins TRBV7-9 to TRBJ1-4; D gene ambiguous. Trimming shortened V by 3 bases and J by 13 bases, and 9 bases separated the two germline ends. There are 11 residues in the CDR3. Germline CDR1 is SEHNR and CDR2 is FQNEAQ (reference sequence). DNA for the CDR3: TGTGCCAGCAGCTTTGGGATGGGACTGTTTTTT. Translating it yields CASSFGMGLFF.

The J gene is TRBJ1-5, the V gene TRBV12-3 or TRBV12-4, with D possibly TRBD1 on 6 matching bases. Deletions cut 3 bases from V and 4 bases from J, with 7 bases between. The CDR3 length is 13 residues. The CDR3 spells CASSLRGNQPQHF. The DNA of the CDR3 is TGTGCCAGCAGTTTGAGGGGGAATCAGCCCCAGCATTTT.

This clonotype is medium-sized. The chain couples TRBV6-1 to TRBJ2-7; a weak D match, TRBD2 (5 bases). Germline CDR1 is MNHNS and CDR2 is SASEGT. The V and J ends lost 11 bases and 0 bases respectively, with 14 bases between them. This CDR3 region has 13 residues. The CDR3 region is CASGDGNSYEQYF. In DNA, the CDR3 is TGTGCCTCAGGTGACGGGAACTCCTACGAGCAGTACTTC.

By frequency in the sample, this clonotype is medium-sized. The V gene is TRBV9, the J gene TRBJ2-1; TRBD1 aligns across 7 bases. CDR1 is SGDLS and CDR2 is YYNGEE in the germline V gene. V trimming: 7 bases; J trimming: 6 bases; junction bases outside the gene matches: 13. The CDR3 runs 15 residues. The CDR3 reads CASAEEGGEGNEQFF. The DNA for the CDR3 is TGTGCCAGCGCAGAGGAAGGGGGCGAAGGCAATGAGCAGTTCTTC.

This rearrangement joins TRBV7-9 to TRBJ1-1; D uncertain. CDR1 is SEHNR and CDR2 is FQNEAQ in the germline V gene (reference sequence). V was clipped by 0 bases and J by 0 bases, with 5 bases between them. The CDR3 extends over 14 amino acids. The CDR3 DNA reads as TGTGCCAGCAGCTTAGCGTCCTTGAACACTGAAGCTTTCTTT. Translating gives CASSLASLNTEAFF.

In its sample, this clonotype was seen many times. The V call is TRBV7-2, the J call TRBJ2-2; no firm D call. Trimming took off 4 bases at V and 3 bases at J, with 3 bases between the two ends. From germline, CDR1 is SGHTA and CDR2 FQGNSA. CDR3 length: 12 amino acids. The CDR3 bases are TGTGCCAGCAGCTCCTACACCGGGGAGCTGTTTTTT. Translating gives CASSSYTGELFF.

In regard to this clonotype: A far more abundant clone sits one base away, making this likely a read error. The V gene is TRBV6-4, the J gene TRBJ2-2; no definite D call. CDR3 length equals 15 residues. Germline values: CDR1 MRHNA, CDR2 SNTAGT. CDR3 residues: CASSYSKQDTWELFF. CDR3 DNA: TGTGCCAGCAGTTACTCGAAACAAGACACCTGGGAGCTGTTTTTT.

Comments on this clonotype: Relative to the germline gene, one junction end is altered; a read error may explain this. The chain carries TRBV7-3 and TRBJ1-6; 7 bases fit TRBD1. Germline V gene data show CDR1 as SGHTA and CDR2 as FQGTGA. CDR3 length: 13 amino acids. The CDR3 loop is CASSLRQGGLIYF. For the CDR3, the DNA is TGTGCCAGCAGCTTAAGACAGGGTGGCCTCATCTACTTT. Filled out from reference TRBV7-3 and TRBJ1-6, the complete variable domain reads GAGVSQTPSNKVTEKGKYVELRCDPISGHTALYWYRQSLGQGPEFLIYFQGTGAADDSGLPNDRFFAVRPEGSVSTLKIQRTERGDSAVYLCASSLRQGGLIYFGNGTRLTVT.

This clonotype is labeled medium-sized. V and J are TRBV12-3 or TRBV12-4 and TRBJ2-2; 9 bases map to TRBD1. V gave up 9 bases and J gave up 6 bases; unmatched junction bases: 8. The CDR3 covers 14 residues. The CDR3 loop is CASRTGGAAGELFF. The CDR3 nucleotides are TGTGCCAGTAGAACAGGGGGCGCCGCCGGGGAGCTGTTTTTT.

The chain uses TRBV12-3 or TRBV12-4 and TRBJ2-3; D unresolved. This CDR3 contains 14 residues. Trimming took 2 bases from V and 2 from J, leaving 8 bases between them. DNA of the CDR3: TGTGCCAGCAGTTTAAGTCAGGTCACAGATACGCAGTATTTT. Translated: CASSLSQVTDTQYF.

Concerning this clonotype: This probably arose from a read error, given a far larger clone one base away. The chain recombines TRBV27 with TRBJ2-3; 9 bases are shared with TRBD2. V dropped 7 bases and J dropped 2; count of bases not matched to a gene: 10. Per germline, CDR1 MNHEY and CDR2 SMNVEV (reference sequence). The CDR3 consists of 16 residues. The CDR3 spells CASKTTASGATDTQYF. The CDR3 DNA reads TGTGCCAGCAAAACTACGGCTAGCGGGGCCACAGATACGCAGTATTTT.

This clonotype was recorded at least ten times. The rearrangement uses TRBV7-9 and TRBJ1-1, with D possibly matching TRBD1 (6 bases). The germline V and J ends were trimmed by 1 base and 4 bases, with 10 bases remaining between them. Germline V gene data show CDR1 as SEHNR and CDR2 as FQNEAQ (reference sequence). CDR3 length equals 14 residues. The CDR3 protein is CASSLEGGGTEAFF. CDR3 sequence (DNA): TGTGCCAGCAGCTTAGAGGGGGGGGGCACTGAAGCTTTCTTT.

The rearrangement links TRBV24-1 to TRBJ1-2; 9 bases are a match to TRBD1. This CDR3 is built from 16 residues. In germline, CDR1 is KGHDR, CDR2 SFDVKD. The ends lost 4 bases at V and 9 bases at J; junction bases unmatched: 14. This CDR3 is CATSEAGQGKLRRYTF. The DNA for the CDR3 is TGTGCCACCAGTGAAGCCGGACAGGGGAAGTTGCGGCGCTACACCTTC.

This clonotype was picked up many times. The V gene is TRBV3-1, the J gene TRBJ1-1; D is uncertain. CDR1 LGHDT and CDR2 YNNKEL come from the germline V gene (reference sequence). Trimming stripped 2 bases from V and 6 bases from J, with 7 bases between. The CDR3 is made up of 12 amino acids. CDR3 region: CASSQPASEAFF. As DNA, the CDR3 is TGTGCCAGCAGCCAACCGGCCTCTGAAGCTTTCTTT.

This clonotype was counted ten times or more. The chain has TRBV5-4 and TRBJ2-3; unclear D gene. The CDR3 loop spans 14 amino acids. Between the trimmed V and J ends, which lost 4 bases and 3 bases, there was a span of 12 bases. CDR1 and CDR2 (germline): SGHNT, YYREEE (reference sequence). The CDR3 DNA is TGTGCCAGCAGCATCTTGGATGGGACAGATACGCAGTATTTT. Amino acid sequence: CASSILDGTDTQYF.

The chain couples TRBV20-1 to TRBJ2-1; TRBD2 agrees at 10 bases. This CDR3 region has 16 residues. The ends lost 5 bases at V and 6 bases at J; junction bases unmatched: 13. The germline gives CDR1 DFQATT, CDR2 SNEGSKA (reference sequence). This CDR3 is CSAAPRTSGSFNEQFF. In DNA, the CDR3 is TGCAGTGCTGCCCCCCGGACTAGCGGTAGTTTCAATGAGCAGTTCTTC.